This section outlines one T cell receptor (beta chain) sequence together with its context. The sample comes from a study of blood T cell repertoires in COVID-19. This table comes from immunoSEQ multiplex PCR, and its TCRdb copy is limited to in-frame clones, with some not included. The sample contains 150,000 to 200,000 clones, around 85% of which appear only once. The ends were cut back, 6 bases at V and 5 bases at J, with 8 bases in the middle. There are 12 residues in the CDR3. Germline V gene sequence: CDR1 MNHEY, CDR2 SMNVEV (reference sequence). J is TRBJ2-1 and V is TRBV27; possibly TRBD1 for D (5 bases). The origin of this receptor is a human donor in a cohort sampled during active COVID-19. The sequencing input was peripheral blood. DNA for the CDR3: TGTGCCAGCAGGTACAGGAACAATGAGCAGTTCTTC. It encodes CASRYRNNEQFF.